This paragraph covers one TCR beta chain sequence. Its antigen is unidentified. The CDR3 spans 14 residues. Germline trimming cut 6 bases from V and 8 bases from J; bases unmatched to any gene: 10. Germline CDR1 and CDR2: DFQATT and SNEGSKA (reference sequence). This specimen belongs to a study of CD8 T cells in ankylosing spondylitis. Study outcomes and limitations: Characteristic, it appeared, of ankylosing spondylitis blood was a TCR beta motif of eight or nine highly homologous variants. Relatively scarce in peripheral blood, disease-linked clones were CD8+. Disease-associated clones were reportedly significantly overrepresented in matched ankylosing spondylitis synovial fluid.

Quantitative 5'-RACE with molecular barcodes generated TCR beta libraries. Each CDR3 protein gets one entry after TCRdb re-called the 5' RACE reads with MiXCR. The sample includes roughly 370,000 distinct CDR3 sequences, 20% to 25% seen only once; the top ten take about a sixth. This clonotype originated in a male donor with ankylosing spondylitis. The chain carries TRBV20-1 and TRBJ1-6, with 7 bases identical to TRBD1. The sequenced sample consisted of blood, either unsorted or a sorted T cell fraction (not recorded which). The CDR3 protein is CSALQGIEHSPLHF. The CDR3 DNA reads TGCAGTGCGCTACAGGGGATTGAGCATTCACCCCTCCACTTT.